These T cell receptor beta chains were read from a single sample in a study of low-dose radiotherapy and immunotherapy resistance in tumors. MiXCR, run by TCRdb on the reads, gives a single entry per CDR3 protein. The sample includes roughly 90,000 distinct CDR3 sequences, about 20% of them seen just once. Sequencing was performed on PBMCs, taken after low-dose radiotherapy plus immunotherapy. The receptors here all came from a female donor with ovarian cancer. The CDR3 runs from the conserved cysteine through the conserved F or W. Fields, in order: J gene, clone size, V gene, D gene, CDR3 DNA, CDR3 protein. D genes are given only for firm matches. Size is stated for part of the rows, as once, few or many counts, or as a class when the clone is expanded.

j_gene: TRBJ1-5
abundance: many
v_gene: TRBV28
d_gene: .
CDR3nt: TGTGCCAGCAGGGGCGGAGGGAGCAATCAGCCCCAGCATTTT
CDR3aa: CASRGGGSNQPQHF

j_gene: TRBJ1-5
abundance: many
v_gene: TRBV6-2/TRBV6-3
d_gene: .
CDR3nt: TGTGCCAGCAGTGCGTTTCCGGATAGCAATCAGCCCCAGCATTTT
CDR3aa: CASSAFPDSNQPQHF

j_gene: TRBJ1-5
abundance: many
v_gene: TRBV12-3/TRBV12-4
d_gene: .
CDR3nt: TGTGCCAGCAGTTTAGACAGGGCCAATCACCCCCAGCATTTT
CDR3aa: CASSLDRANHPQHF

j_gene: TRBJ1-5
abundance: many
v_gene: TRBV27
d_gene: TRBD1
CDR3nt: TGTGCCAGCAGTTCAGGGGGCCTCAATCAGCCCCAGCATTTT
CDR3aa: CASSSGGLNQPQHF

j_gene: TRBJ2-1
abundance: medium-sized
v_gene: TRBV2
d_gene: TRBD1
CDR3nt: TGTGCCAGCATTATAGGACAGGGGTATGACGAGCAGTTCTTC
CDR3aa: CASIIGQGYDEQFF

j_gene: TRBJ2-7
abundance: .
v_gene: TRBV5-4
d_gene: .
CDR3nt: TGTGCCAGCAGCTTGGTGGGACCTACCTACGAGCAGTACTTC
CDR3aa: CASSLVGPTYEQYF

j_gene: TRBJ2-7
abundance: few
v_gene: TRBV7-9
d_gene: .
CDR3nt: TGTGCCAGCAGCTTAGACCAGTATTGGAAGTACTTC
CDR3aa: CASSLDQYWKYF

j_gene: TRBJ1-6
abundance: many
v_gene: TRBV29-1
d_gene: .
CDR3nt: TGCAGCGTTCGGGACCCACCGGGCTCACCCCTCCACTTT
CDR3aa: CSVRDPPGSPLHF

j_gene: TRBJ2-3
abundance: many
v_gene: TRBV9
d_gene: TRBD2
CDR3nt: TGTGCCAGCACCCGAAGCGGGAGAGGAACAGATACGCAGTATTTT
CDR3aa: CASTRSGRGTDTQYF

j_gene: TRBJ2-1
abundance: few
v_gene: TRBV6-1
d_gene: TRBD2
CDR3nt: TGTGCCAGCAGTTATTCTAGCGGCTCCTACAATGAGCAGTTCTTC
CDR3aa: CASSYSSGSYNEQFF

j_gene: TRBJ2-1
abundance: many
v_gene: TRBV11-2
d_gene: .
CDR3nt: TGTGCCAGCAGCTCCACACGGGCAGGTTCCTACAATGAGCAGTTCTTC
CDR3aa: CASSSTRAGSYNEQFF

j_gene: TRBJ2-7
abundance: many
v_gene: TRBV29-1
d_gene: .
CDR3nt: TGCAGCGTTGAGGAGGGATACGAGCAGTACTTC
CDR3aa: CSVEEGYEQYF

j_gene: TRBJ2-3
abundance: many
v_gene: TRBV20-1
d_gene: TRBD2
CDR3nt: TGCAGTGCTAGTTTCGCGGGAGTTCACGCAGATACGCAGTATTTT
CDR3aa: CSASFAGVHADTQYF

j_gene: TRBJ2-1
abundance: many
v_gene: TRBV20-1
d_gene: .
CDR3nt: TGCAGCGGGGGCCCGGAGCCCTACAATGAGCAGTTCTTC
CDR3aa: CSGGPEPYNEQFF

j_gene: TRBJ1-5
abundance: many
v_gene: TRBV4-1
d_gene: .
CDR3nt: TGCGCCAGCAGCCAAATCCCCAGGGGAGGCGCCCCTAATCAGCCCCAGCATTTT
CDR3aa: CASSQIPRGGAPNQPQHF

j_gene: TRBJ1-6
abundance: many
v_gene: TRBV28
d_gene: .
CDR3nt: TGTGCCAGCAGTTTACGTAGGGGGAGCTCACCCCTCCACTTT
CDR3aa: CASSLRRGSSPLHF

j_gene: TRBJ1-1
abundance: many
v_gene: TRBV9
d_gene: .
CDR3nt: TGTGCCAGCAGCGCAAAGGGGGAGAACACTGAAGCTTTCTTT
CDR3aa: CASSAKGENTEAFF

j_gene: TRBJ2-3
abundance: many
v_gene: TRBV7-9
d_gene: .
CDR3nt: TGTGCCAGCAGCTTAGGGGACTCTGGGGCAGATACGCAGTATTTT
CDR3aa: CASSLGDSGADTQYF

j_gene: TRBJ2-5
abundance: many
v_gene: TRBV13
d_gene: TRBD2
CDR3nt: TGTGCCAGCAGTTTCACTAGCGGCAGACAAGAGACCCAGTACTTC
CDR3aa: CASSFTSGRQETQYF

j_gene: TRBJ2-2
abundance: many
v_gene: TRBV6-2/TRBV6-3
d_gene: .
CDR3nt: TGTGCCAGCTCCCCGAGTCGGGACACCGGGGAGCTGTTTTTT
CDR3aa: CASSPSRDTGELFF

j_gene: TRBJ2-4
abundance: few
v_gene: TRBV28
d_gene: .
CDR3nt: TGTGCCAGCAGTCGCACTATTGCCAAAAACATTCAGTACTTC
CDR3aa: CASSRTIAKNIQYF

j_gene: TRBJ1-5
abundance: many
v_gene: TRBV4-2
d_gene: .
CDR3nt: TGTGCCAGCAGCCAAGACAATAGCAATCAGCCCCAGCATTTT
CDR3aa: CASSQDNSNQPQHF

j_gene: TRBJ2-3
abundance: many
v_gene: TRBV5-4
d_gene: .
CDR3nt: TGTGCCAGCAGCTTGACCTCAGATACGCAGTATTTT
CDR3aa: CASSLTSDTQYF

j_gene: TRBJ2-7
abundance: many
v_gene: TRBV20-1
d_gene: .
CDR3nt: TGCAGTGCTAGATCTGGGTCTGGGCACGAGCAGTACTTC
CDR3aa: CSARSGSGHEQYF

j_gene: TRBJ2-1
abundance: .
v_gene: TRBV7-8
d_gene: .
CDR3nt: TGTGCCAGCAGCCCGATCTGGGCTGAGAAGTACAATGAGCAGTTCTTC
CDR3aa: CASSPIWAEKYNEQFF

j_gene: TRBJ2-5
abundance: many
v_gene: TRBV4-2
d_gene: TRBD2
CDR3nt: TGTGCCAGCAGCCAAGGGGGAGCGGGAGGCCAAGAGACCCAGTACTTC
CDR3aa: CASSQGGAGGQETQYF

j_gene: TRBJ2-2
abundance: .
v_gene: TRBV7-2
d_gene: .
CDR3nt: TGTGCCAGCAGCCCCCTCGCCACCGGGGAGCTGTTTTTT
CDR3aa: CASSPLATGELFF

j_gene: TRBJ2-2
abundance: .
v_gene: TRBV28
d_gene: .
CDR3nt: .
CDR3aa: CATTRPSGGITGELFFF

j_gene: TRBJ2-1
abundance: many
v_gene: TRBV7-6
d_gene: .
CDR3nt: TGTGCCAGCAGCTCGCAGGGGAGCTCCTACAATGAGCAGTTCTTC
CDR3aa: CASSSQGSSYNEQFF

j_gene: TRBJ2-1
abundance: many
v_gene: TRBV28
d_gene: TRBD1
CDR3nt: TGTGCCAGCAGTTCACCCATTAGACAGGGTGAGAATGAGCAGTTCTTC
CDR3aa: CASSSPIRQGENEQFF

j_gene: TRBJ1-2
abundance: many
v_gene: TRBV2
d_gene: .
CDR3nt: TGTGCCAGCAGTGAACAGTCCTATGGCTACACCTTC
CDR3aa: CASSEQSYGYTF

j_gene: TRBJ2-7
abundance: many
v_gene: TRBV7-9
d_gene: .
CDR3nt: TGTGCCAGCAGCCCCTTACTGAATTACGAGCAGTACTTC
CDR3aa: CASSPLLNYEQYF

j_gene: TRBJ1-1
abundance: many
v_gene: TRBV5-1
d_gene: .
CDR3nt: TGCGCCAGCAGCTTGGTATCCGGGGGCGGAACTGAAGCTTTCTTT
CDR3aa: CASSLVSGGGTEAFF

j_gene: TRBJ2-5
abundance: many
v_gene: TRBV7-7
d_gene: TRBD1
CDR3nt: TGTGCTAGCAGCTTATACAGGGGACAGACCCAGTACTTC
CDR3aa: CASSLYRGQTQYF

j_gene: TRBJ2-7
abundance: many
v_gene: TRBV5-1
d_gene: TRBD2
CDR3nt: TGCGCCAGCAGCACGGAGGGACTAGCGGGGGGATTCTACGAGCAGTACTTC
CDR3aa: CASSTEGLAGGFYEQYF

j_gene: TRBJ1-6
abundance: .
v_gene: TRBV11-2
d_gene: .
CDR3nt: TGTGCCAGCAGCTTAGCCAGGGTGGGGAATTCACCCCTCCACTTT
CDR3aa: CASSLARVGNSPLHF

j_gene: TRBJ2-1
abundance: many
v_gene: TRBV6-2/TRBV6-3
d_gene: TRBD2
CDR3nt: TGTGCCAGCAGTTACTCGATGCTAGCGGGAGTAGGTGAGCAGTTCTTC
CDR3aa: CASSYSMLAGVGEQFF

j_gene: TRBJ2-1
abundance: once
v_gene: TRBV13
d_gene: TRBD2
CDR3nt: TGTGCCAGCAACGGAAGGACTAGCGGAAGGGCCCGGTACAATGACCAGTTCTTC
CDR3aa: CASNGRTSGRARYNDQFF

j_gene: TRBJ1-1
abundance: few
v_gene: TRBV5-1
d_gene: .
CDR3nt: TGCGCCAGCAGCCGATTCGGCACTGAAGCTTTCTTT
CDR3aa: CASSRFGTEAFF

j_gene: TRBJ2-7
abundance: few
v_gene: TRBV11-2
d_gene: TRBD1
CDR3nt: TGTGCCAGCAGCTTAGACAGGGGGCGATTCTACGAGCAGTACTTC
CDR3aa: CASSLDRGRFYEQYF